This T cell receptor (beta chain) was identified during a study of control samples from healthy donors and cancer patients. CDR1 and CDR2 (germline): WSHSY, SAAADI. CDR3 length: 18 amino acids. Germline trimming cut 1 base from V and 2 bases from J; bases unmatched to any gene: 9. Using immunoSEQ multiplex PCR, the repertoire was profiled, and TCRdb retains in-frame clones only, with some absent. The sample has some 56,000 clones, 85% to 95% seen once; the top ten hold 2.4%. The sequencing sample was made of blood. V gene TRBV10-2 combines with J gene TRBJ1-5; 9 positions agree with TRBD1. This sequence was found in a man younger than 45 in good health. The CDR3 DNA reads TGCGCCAGCAGTGAGTTAGGACAGGGGTTAATGGGCAATCAGCCCCAGCATTTT. Translated, it gives CASSELGQGLMGNQPQHF.